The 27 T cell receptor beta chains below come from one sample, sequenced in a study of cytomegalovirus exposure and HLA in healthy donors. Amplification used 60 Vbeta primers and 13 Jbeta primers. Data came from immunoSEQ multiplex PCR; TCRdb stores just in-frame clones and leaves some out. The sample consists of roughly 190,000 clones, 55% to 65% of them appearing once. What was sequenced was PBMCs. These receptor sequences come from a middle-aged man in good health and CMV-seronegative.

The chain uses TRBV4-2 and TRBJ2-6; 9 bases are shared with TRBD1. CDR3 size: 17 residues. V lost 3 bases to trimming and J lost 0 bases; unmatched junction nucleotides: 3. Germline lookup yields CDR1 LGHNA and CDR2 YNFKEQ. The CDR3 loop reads CASSQTGGRSGANVLTF. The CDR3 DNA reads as TGTGCCAGCAGCCAGACAGGGGGACGCTCTGGGGCCAACGTCCTGACTTTC.

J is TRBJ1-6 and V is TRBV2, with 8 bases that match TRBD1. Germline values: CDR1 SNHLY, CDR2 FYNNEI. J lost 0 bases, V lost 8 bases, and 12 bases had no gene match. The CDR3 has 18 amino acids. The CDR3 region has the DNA TGTGCCAGCGCCGGGGGGCAGGGGGCTAGCTCCTATAATTCACCCCTCCACTTT. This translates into CASAGGQGASSYNSPLHF.

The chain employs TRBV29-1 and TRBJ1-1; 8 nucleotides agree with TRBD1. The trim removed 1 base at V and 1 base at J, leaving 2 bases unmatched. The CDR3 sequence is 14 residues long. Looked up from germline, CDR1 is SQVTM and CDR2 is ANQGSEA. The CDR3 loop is CSVEGTGRNTEAFF. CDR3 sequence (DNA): TGCAGCGTTGAAGGGACAGGGCGGAACACTGAAGCTTTCTTT.

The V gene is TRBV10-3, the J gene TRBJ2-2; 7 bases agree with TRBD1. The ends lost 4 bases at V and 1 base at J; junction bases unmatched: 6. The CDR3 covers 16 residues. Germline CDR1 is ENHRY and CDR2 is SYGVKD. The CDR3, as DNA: TGTGCCATCAGTGTCACCGGGACAGAGAACACCGGGGAGCTGTTTTTT. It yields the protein CAISVTGTENTGELFF.

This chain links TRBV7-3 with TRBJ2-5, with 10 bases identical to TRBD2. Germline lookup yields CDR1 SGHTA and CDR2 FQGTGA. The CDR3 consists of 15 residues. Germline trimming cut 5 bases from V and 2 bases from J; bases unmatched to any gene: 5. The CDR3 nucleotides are TGTGCCAGCAGCCTAGGACTAGCGGAGCAAGAGACCCAGTACTTC. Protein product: CASSLGLAEQETQYF.

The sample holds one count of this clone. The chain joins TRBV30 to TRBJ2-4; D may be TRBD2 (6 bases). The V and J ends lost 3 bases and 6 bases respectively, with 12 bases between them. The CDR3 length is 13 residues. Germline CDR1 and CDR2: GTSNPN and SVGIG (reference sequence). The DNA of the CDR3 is TGTGCCTGGAGCCCTGGGCGGGGAAACATTCAGTACTTC. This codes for CAWSPGRGNIQYF.

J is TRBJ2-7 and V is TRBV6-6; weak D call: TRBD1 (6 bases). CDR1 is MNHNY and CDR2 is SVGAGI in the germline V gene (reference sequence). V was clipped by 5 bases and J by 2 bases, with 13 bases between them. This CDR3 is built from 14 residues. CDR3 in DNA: TGTGCCAGCAGTGTTCCGGGACAAGCCTACGAGCAGTACTTC. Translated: CASSVPGQAYEQYF.

CDR3 loop: CASSARGQGASRGYTF. CDR3 in DNA: TGTGCCAGCAGCGCGCGAGGACAGGGGGCGTCGAGGGGCTACACCTTC. The chain carries TRBV9 and TRBJ1-2, with 11 nucleotides matching TRBD1. CDR3 length equals 16 residues. Per germline, CDR1 SGDLS and CDR2 YYNGEE. V lost 3 bases, J lost 8 bases, and 12 bases stayed unmatched.

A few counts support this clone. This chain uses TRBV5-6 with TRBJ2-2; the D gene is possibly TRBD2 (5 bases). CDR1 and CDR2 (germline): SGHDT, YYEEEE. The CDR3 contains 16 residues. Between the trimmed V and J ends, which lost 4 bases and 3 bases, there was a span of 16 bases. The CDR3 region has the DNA TGTGCCAGCAGCCTTCTGGTCGGGCGGGACACCGGGGAGCTGTTTTTT. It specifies CASSLLVGRDTGELFF.

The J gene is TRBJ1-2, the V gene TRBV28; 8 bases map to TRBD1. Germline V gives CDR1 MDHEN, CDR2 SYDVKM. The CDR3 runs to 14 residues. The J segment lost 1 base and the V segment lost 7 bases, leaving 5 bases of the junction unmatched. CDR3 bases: TGTGCCAGCACGGACAGGGCACATAACTATGGCTACACCTTC. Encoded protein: CASTDRAHNYGYTF.

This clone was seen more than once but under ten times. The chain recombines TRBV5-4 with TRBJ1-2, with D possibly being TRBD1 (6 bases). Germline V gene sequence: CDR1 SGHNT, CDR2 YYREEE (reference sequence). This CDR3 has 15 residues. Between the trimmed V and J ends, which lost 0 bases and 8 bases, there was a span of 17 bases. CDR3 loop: CASSLGGTQGIGYTF. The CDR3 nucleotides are TGTGCCAGCAGCTTGGGGGGGACCCAGGGGATCGGCTACACCTTC.

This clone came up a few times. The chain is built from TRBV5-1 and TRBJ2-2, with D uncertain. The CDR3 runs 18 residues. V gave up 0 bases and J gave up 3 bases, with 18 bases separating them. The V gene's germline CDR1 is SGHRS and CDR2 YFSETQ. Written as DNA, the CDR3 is TGCGCCAGCAGCTTGGGGCCAGTCTTATCTTTGTACACCGGGGAGCTGTTTTTT. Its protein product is CASSLGPVLSLYTGELFF.

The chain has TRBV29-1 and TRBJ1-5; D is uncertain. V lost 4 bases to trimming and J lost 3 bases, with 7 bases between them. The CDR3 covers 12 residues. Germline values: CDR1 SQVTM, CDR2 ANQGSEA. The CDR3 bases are TGCAGCGTTGGGGCCGTCAATCAGCCCCAGCATTTT. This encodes CSVGAVNQPQHF.

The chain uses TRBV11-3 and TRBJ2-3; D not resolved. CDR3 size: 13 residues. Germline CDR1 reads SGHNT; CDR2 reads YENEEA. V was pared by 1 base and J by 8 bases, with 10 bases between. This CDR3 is CASSLGLTGTQYF. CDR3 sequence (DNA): TGTGCCAGCAGCTTAGGCTTAACGGGTACGCAGTATTTT.

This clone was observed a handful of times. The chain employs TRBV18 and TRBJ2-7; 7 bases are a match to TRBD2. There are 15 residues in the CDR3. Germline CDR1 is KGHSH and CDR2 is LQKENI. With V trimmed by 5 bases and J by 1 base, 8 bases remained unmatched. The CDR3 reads CASSTGGLGSYEQYF. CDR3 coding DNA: TGTGCCAGCTCAACGGGAGGCCTCGGTTCCTACGAGCAGTACTTC.

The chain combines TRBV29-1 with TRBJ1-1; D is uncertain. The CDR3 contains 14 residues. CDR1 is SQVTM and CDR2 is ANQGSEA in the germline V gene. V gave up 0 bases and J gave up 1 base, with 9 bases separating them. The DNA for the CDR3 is TGCAGCGTTGAAGATCTGGAGCCGAACACTGAAGCTTTCTTT. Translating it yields CSVEDLEPNTEAFF.

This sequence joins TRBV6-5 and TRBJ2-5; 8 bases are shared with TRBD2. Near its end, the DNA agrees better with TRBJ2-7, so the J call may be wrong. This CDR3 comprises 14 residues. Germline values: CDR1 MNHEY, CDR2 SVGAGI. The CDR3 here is CASRTSGLTYEQYF. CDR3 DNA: TGTGCCAGCAGAACTAGCGGTCTTACCTACGAGCAGTACTTC.

This chain's CDR3 is CASSGPKAGGQPQHF. DNA for the CDR3: TGCGCCAGCAGTGGTCCAAAGGCGGGTGGTCAGCCCCAGCATTTT. The rearrangement joins TRBV10-1 to TRBJ1-5, with no clear D. The CDR3 runs to 15 residues. Trimming stripped 4 bases from V and 6 bases from J, with 16 bases between. The germline gives CDR1 WNHNN, CDR2 SYGVQD (reference sequence).

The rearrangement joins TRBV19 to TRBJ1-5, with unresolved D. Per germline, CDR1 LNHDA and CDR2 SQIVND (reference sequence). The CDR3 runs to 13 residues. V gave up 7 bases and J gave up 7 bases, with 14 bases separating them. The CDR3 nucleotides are TGTGCCAGTACCGAGGGAAATGGGCAGCCCCAGCATTTT. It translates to CASTEGNGQPQHF.

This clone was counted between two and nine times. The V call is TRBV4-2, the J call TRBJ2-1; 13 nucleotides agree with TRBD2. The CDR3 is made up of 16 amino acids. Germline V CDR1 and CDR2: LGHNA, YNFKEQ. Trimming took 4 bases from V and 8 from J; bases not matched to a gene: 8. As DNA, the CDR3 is TGTGCCAGCAGCCTCACCGGGACTAGCGGGGATGATGAGCAGTTCTTC. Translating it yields CASSLTGTSGDDEQFF.

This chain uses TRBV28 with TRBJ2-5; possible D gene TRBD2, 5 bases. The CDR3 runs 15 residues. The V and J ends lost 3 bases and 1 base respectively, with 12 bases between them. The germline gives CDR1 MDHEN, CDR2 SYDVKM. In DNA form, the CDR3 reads TGTGCCAGCAGTTTGGGCAGGAGGACCCAAGAGACCCAGTACTTC. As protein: CASSLGRRTQETQYF. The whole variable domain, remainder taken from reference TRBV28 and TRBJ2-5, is DVKVTQSSRYLVKRTGEKVFLECVQDMDHENMFWYRQDPGLGLRLIYFSYDVKMKEKGDIPEGYSVSREKKERFSLILESASTNQTSMYLCASSLGRRTQETQYFGPGTRLLVL.

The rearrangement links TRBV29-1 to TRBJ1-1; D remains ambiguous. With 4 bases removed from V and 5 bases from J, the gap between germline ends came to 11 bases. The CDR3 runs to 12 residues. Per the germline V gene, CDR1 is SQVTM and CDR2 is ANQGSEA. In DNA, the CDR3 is TGCAGCGTTGCGAGCCGGTGGACTGAAGCTTTCTTT. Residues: CSVASRWTEAFF.

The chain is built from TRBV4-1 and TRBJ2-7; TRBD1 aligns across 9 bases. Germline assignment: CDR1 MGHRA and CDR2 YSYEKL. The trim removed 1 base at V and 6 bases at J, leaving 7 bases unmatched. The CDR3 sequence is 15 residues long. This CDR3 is CASSQGDRGDGEQYF. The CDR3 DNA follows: TGCGCCAGCAGCCAAGGTGACAGGGGGGATGGCGAGCAGTACTTC.

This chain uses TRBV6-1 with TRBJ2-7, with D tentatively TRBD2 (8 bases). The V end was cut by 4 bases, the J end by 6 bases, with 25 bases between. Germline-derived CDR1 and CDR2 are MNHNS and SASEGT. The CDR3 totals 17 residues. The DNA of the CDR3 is TGTGCCAGCAGTGGGGGGTTCGGGAGGGGGCGAGACGGCGAGCAGTACTTC. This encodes CASSGGFGRGRDGEQYF.

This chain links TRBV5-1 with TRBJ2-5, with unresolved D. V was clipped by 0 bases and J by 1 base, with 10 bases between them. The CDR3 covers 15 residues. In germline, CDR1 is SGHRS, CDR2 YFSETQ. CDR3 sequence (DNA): TGCGCCAGCAGCTTGGTGGCAGGCCTCCAAGAGACCCAGTACTTC. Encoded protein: CASSLVAGLQETQYF.

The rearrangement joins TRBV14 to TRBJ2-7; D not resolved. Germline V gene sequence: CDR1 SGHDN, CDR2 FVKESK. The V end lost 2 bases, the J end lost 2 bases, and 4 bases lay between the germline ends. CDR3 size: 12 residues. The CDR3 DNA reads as TGTGCCAGCAGCCAACTAGCCTACGAGCAGTACTTC. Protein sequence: CASSQLAYEQYF.

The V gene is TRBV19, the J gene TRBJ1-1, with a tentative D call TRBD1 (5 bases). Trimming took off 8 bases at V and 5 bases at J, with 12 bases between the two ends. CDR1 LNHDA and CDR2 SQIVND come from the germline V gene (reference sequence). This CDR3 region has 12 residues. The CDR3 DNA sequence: TGTGCCAGTGGACAATACAGGACTGAAGCTTTCTTT. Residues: CASGQYRTEAFF.